This note documents a single T cell receptor (beta chain) sequence. Its antigen remains unidentified. The sample originates from a study of cytomegalovirus exposure and HLA in healthy donors. Study outcomes and limitations: A later analysis showed HLA-associated TCR beta chains outstripping equally common others in clonal expansion. The productive fraction for most TCR beta V segments was about 87% or about 30% in an earlier analysis.

V was pared by 2 bases and J by 7 bases, with 7 bases between. The CDR3 is 12 amino acids. CDR1 and CDR2 from the germline V gene are SGDLS and YYNGEE. The PCR employed 60 Vbeta primers together with 13 Jbeta primers. Sequencing used immunoSEQ multiplex PCR; TCRdb keeps in-frame clones, though not all of them. Seen here are 250,000 to 350,000 clones, about 80% observed once, and the top ten hold about 0.3%. The sequence was collected from a girl aged 2-9 years in good health and CMV-seronegative. Specimen: PBMCs. The rearrangement links TRBV9 to TRBJ2-1; D might be TRBD1 (5 bases). CDR3 in amino acids: CASSVGRNEQFF. CDR3 coding DNA: TGTGCCAGCAGCGTGGGGCGGAATGAGCAGTTCTTC.